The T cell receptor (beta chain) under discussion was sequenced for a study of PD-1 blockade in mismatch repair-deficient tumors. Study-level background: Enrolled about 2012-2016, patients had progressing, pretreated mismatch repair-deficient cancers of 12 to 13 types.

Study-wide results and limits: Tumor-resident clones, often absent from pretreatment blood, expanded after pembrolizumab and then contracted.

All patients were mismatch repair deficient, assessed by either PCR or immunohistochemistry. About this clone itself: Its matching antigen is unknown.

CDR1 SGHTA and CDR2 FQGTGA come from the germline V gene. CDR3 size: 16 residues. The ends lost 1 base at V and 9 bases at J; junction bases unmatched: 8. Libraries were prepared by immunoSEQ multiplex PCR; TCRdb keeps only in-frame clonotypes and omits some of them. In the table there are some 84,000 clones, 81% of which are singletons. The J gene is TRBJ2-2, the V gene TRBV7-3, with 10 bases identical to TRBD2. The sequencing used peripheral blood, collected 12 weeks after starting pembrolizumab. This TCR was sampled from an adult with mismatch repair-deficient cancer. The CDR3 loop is CASSLNRAGGPRELFF. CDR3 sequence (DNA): TGTGCCAGCAGCTTAAATCGAGCGGGAGGGCCAAGGGAGCTGTTTTTT.